Sequencing of this T cell receptor (beta chain) was carried out in a study of regulatory T cells in long-lasting Graves disease. General observations from the study: Graves' patients with persistent disease showed TCR diversity lower than patients newly diagnosed. Only peripheral blood was studied, not thyroid tissue.

The time point: newly diagnosed GD, antithyroid drugs for less than 3 months. PBMC RNA was the source of the TCR library. Both iRepertoire HTBI primers and Arm-PCR of CDR3 regions were used to build the TCR beta libraries. In TCRdb, the multiplex PCR reads were re-called with MiXCR into one record per CDR3 protein. The sample has 400,000 to 500,000 distinct CDR3 sequences; around 13% are singletons. The table lists this clonotype with many counts. Antigen: not known. Looked up from germline, CDR1 is MNHNS and CDR2 is SASEGT. The CDR3 is 13 residues long. V shed 9 bases, J shed 2 bases, and the junction held 6 bases outside the gene matches. This same sample was also taken into another study, of T cells in Graves' hyperthyroidism and ophthalmopathy. That report adds: Diagnosis relied on clinical symptoms, serum thyroxine and TRAb, thyroid ultrasound and orbital computed tomography. Progression to ophthalmopathy was predicted a median of 6.5 months early.

Sequenced material: peripheral blood mononuclear cells (PBMCs), taken at new diagnosis, from a patient treated with antithyroid drugs. The chain links TRBV6-1 to TRBJ2-7, with 8 nucleotides matching TRBD2. The clonotype was recovered from a woman between 50 and 59 years old with Graves disease. CDR3 DNA: TGTGCCAGTACCGGGGGACTAGCCTACGAGCAGTACTTC. The encoded protein is CASTGGLAYEQYF.